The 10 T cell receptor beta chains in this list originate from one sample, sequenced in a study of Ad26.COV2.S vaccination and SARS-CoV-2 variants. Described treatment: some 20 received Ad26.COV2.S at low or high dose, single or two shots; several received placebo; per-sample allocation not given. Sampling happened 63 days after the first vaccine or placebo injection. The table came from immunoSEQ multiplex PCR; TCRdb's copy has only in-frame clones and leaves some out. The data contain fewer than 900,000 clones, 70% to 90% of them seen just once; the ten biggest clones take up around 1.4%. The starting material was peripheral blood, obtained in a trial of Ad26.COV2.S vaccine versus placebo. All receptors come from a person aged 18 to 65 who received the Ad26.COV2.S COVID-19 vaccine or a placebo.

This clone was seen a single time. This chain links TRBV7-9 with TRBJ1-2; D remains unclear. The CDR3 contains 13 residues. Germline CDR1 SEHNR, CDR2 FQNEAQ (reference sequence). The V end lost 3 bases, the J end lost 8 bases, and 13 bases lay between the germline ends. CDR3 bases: TGTGCCAGCAGCTTCCCGGTTTCCATGGGCTACACCTTC. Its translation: CASSFPVSMGYTF.

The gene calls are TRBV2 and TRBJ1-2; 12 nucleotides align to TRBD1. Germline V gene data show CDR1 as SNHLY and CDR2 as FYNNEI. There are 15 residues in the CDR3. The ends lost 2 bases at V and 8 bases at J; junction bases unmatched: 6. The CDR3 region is CASSEIEGQGAGYTF. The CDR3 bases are TGTGCCAGCAGTGAAATAGAGGGACAGGGGGCCGGCTACACCTTC.

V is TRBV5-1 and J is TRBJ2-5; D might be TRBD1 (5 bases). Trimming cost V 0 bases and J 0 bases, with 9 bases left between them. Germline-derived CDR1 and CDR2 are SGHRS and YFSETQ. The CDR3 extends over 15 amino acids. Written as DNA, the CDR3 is TGCGCCAGCAGCTTGGAGGGGAACTACCAAGAGACCCAGTACTTC. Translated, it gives CASSLEGNYQETQYF.

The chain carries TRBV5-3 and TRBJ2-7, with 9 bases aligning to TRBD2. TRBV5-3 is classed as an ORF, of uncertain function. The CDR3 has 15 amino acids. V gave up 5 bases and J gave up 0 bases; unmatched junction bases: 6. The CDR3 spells CARSPRLAASYEQYF. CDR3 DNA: TGTGCCAGAAGTCCTCGACTAGCGGCCTCCTACGAGCAGTACTTC.

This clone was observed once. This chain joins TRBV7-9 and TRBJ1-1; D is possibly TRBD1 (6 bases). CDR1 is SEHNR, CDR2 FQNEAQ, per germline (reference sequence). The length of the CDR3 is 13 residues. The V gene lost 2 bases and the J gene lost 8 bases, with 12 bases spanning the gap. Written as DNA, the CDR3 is TGTGCCAGCAGCTTAATTGGGGGCGAAGAAGCTTTCTTT. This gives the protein CASSLIGGEEAFF.

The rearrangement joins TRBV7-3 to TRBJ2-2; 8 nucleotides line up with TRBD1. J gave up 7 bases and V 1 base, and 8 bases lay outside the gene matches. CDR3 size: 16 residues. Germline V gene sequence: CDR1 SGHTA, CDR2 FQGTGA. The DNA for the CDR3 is TGTGCCAGCAGCTTAAACTTGCAGGGGGCTGGCGGGGAGCTGTTTTTT. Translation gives CASSLNLQGAGGELFF.

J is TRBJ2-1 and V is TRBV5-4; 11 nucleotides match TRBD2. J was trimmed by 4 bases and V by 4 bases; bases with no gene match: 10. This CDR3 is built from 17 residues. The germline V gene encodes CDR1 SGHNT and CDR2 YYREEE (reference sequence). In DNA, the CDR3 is TGTGCCAGCAGCACCGGACTAGCGGGTGGACTATACAATGAGCAGTTCTTC. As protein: CASSTGLAGGLYNEQFF.

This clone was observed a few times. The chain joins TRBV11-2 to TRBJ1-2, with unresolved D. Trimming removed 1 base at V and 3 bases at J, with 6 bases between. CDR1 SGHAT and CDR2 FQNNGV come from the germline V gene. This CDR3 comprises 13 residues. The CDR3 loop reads CASSLAGDYGYTF. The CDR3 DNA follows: TGTGCCAGCAGCTTAGCCGGAGACTATGGCTACACCTTC.

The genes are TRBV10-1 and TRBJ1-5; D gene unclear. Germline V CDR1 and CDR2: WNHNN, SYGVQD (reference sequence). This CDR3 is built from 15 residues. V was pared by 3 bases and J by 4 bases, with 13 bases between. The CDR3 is CASSESLGRNQPQHF. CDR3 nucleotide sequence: TGCGCCAGCAGTGAATCCTTAGGTCGGAATCAGCCCCAGCATTTT.

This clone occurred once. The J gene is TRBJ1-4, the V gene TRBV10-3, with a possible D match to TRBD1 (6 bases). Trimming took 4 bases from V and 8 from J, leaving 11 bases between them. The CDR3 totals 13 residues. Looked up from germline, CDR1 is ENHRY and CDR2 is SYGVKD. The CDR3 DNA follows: TGTGCCATCAGTGCAGGGGTTGGGGAAAAACTGTTTTTT. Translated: CAISAGVGEKLFF.